This is a list of T cell receptor beta chains from one sample in a study of naive and memory T cell subsets. MiXCR, applied by TCRdb to the 5' RACE reads, yields one record per CDR3 protein. The data contain under 25,000 distinct CDR3 sequences, roughly 4.1% of them singletons. The source of these receptors is a male donor in good health. CDR3s include the opening cysteine and the closing phenylalanine or tryptophan. A D gene is named only where the DNA matches it firmly. Size is omitted from some rows. Given values are once, few, many or a class for expanded clones.

>TRBV7-2|many|TRBJ2-7|.
TGTGCCAGCAGCTTACATTACGAGCAGTACTTC
CASSLHYEQYF
>TRBV20-1|medium-sized|TRBJ2-3|.
TGCAGTGCTAATTCCGATACGCAGTATTTT
CSANSDTQYF
>TRBV12-3/TRBV12-4|many|TRBJ2-2|TRBD2
TGTGCCAGCAGTCAAGTTCAGACTAGCGGGGGACACACCGGGGAGCTGTTTTTT
CASSQVQTSGGHTGELFF
>TRBV19|many|TRBJ2-1|.
TGTGCCAGTAGTAGGAGCTCCTACAATGAGCAGTTCTTC
CASSRSSYNEQFF
>TRBV14|many|TRBJ2-3|.
TGTGCCAGCAGCCAAGGAGGGGTAGCCCCCTTTACGCAGTATTTT
CASSQGGVAPFTQYF
>TRBV29-1|medium-sized|TRBJ2-3|.
TGCAGCGCCGCAACCACAGATACGCAGTATTTT
CSAATTDTQYF
>TRBV2|many|TRBJ2-1|.
TGTGCCAGCAGTGAAAGAGGGACCTACAATGAGCAGTTCTTC
CASSERGTYNEQFF
>TRBV6-6|.|TRBJ2-2|TRBD1
TGTGCCAGCAGTTATACCGACAGGGGGAGGTCCGGGGAGCTGTTTTTT
CASSYTDRGRSGELFF
>TRBV25-1|many|TRBJ2-1|TRBD1
TGTGCCAGCAGTGAATATGCGGGACAGGGAACTAATGAGCAGTTCTTC
CASSEYAGQGTNEQFF
>TRBV7-2|many|TRBJ2-1|.
TGTGCCAGCAGCTTAGTCAGGAGGGATGAGCAGTTCTTC
CASSLVRRDEQFF
>TRBV15|many|TRBJ1-4|.
TGTGCCACCAGCAGCACCCGGGCCTCCCATGAAAAACTGTTTTTT
CATSSTRASHEKLFF
>TRBV20-1|many|TRBJ1-1|.
TGCAGTGCTAGAGATATTCTATCGGCGGACACTGAAGCTTTCTTT
CSARDILSADTEAFF
>TRBV12-3/TRBV12-4|many|TRBJ2-2|.
TGTGCCAGCCGCTTTCCGAACACCGGGGAGCTGTTTTTT
CASRFPNTGELFF
>TRBV12-3/TRBV12-4|many|TRBJ1-1|.
TGTGCCAGCAGTTTATCCACTGAAGCTTTCTTT
CASSLSTEAFF
>TRBV5-5|few|TRBJ2-7|.
TGTGCCAGCAGCTTGTTTGGCTGGGACGAGCAGTACTTC
CASSLFGWDEQYF
>TRBV7-2|few|TRBJ2-4|TRBD1
TGTGCCAGCAGCTCCAGGGACAGCTTCTTAGCCAAAAACATTCAGTACTTC
CASSSRDSFLAKNIQYF